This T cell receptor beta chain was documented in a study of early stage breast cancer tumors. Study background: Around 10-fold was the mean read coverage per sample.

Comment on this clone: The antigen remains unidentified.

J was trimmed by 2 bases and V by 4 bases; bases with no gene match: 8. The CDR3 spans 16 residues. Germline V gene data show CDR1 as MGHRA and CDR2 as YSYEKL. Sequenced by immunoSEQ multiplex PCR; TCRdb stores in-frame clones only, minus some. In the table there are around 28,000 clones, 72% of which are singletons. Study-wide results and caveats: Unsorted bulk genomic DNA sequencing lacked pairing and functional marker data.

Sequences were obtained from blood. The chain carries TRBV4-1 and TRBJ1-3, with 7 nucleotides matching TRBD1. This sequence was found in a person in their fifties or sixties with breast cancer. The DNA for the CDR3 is TGCGCCAGCAGCCGAGAAGCGACAGGGACTGGAAACACCATATATTTT. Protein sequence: CASSREATGTGNTIYF.